This TCR beta chain comes out of a study of T cell responses to AZD1222 COVID-19 vaccine. Germline-derived CDR1 and CDR2 are KGHSH and LQKENI. The CDR3 spans 13 residues. V was pared by 4 bases and J by 6 bases, with 10 bases between. Repertoires were generated with immunoSEQ multiplex PCR, while TCRdb's copy carries only in-frame clones and drops some. The data hold tens of thousands of clones, with around nine tenths observed a single time. Sample: peripheral blood, taken on day 0 of AZD1222 vaccination. The V and J genes are TRBV18 and TRBJ1-5, with D perhaps matching TRBD1 (6 bases). The sequence derives from an adult in good health. Here the CDR3 reads CASSHREGQPQHF. As DNA, the CDR3 is TGTGCCAGCTCACACAGGGAGGGTCAGCCCCAGCATTTT.